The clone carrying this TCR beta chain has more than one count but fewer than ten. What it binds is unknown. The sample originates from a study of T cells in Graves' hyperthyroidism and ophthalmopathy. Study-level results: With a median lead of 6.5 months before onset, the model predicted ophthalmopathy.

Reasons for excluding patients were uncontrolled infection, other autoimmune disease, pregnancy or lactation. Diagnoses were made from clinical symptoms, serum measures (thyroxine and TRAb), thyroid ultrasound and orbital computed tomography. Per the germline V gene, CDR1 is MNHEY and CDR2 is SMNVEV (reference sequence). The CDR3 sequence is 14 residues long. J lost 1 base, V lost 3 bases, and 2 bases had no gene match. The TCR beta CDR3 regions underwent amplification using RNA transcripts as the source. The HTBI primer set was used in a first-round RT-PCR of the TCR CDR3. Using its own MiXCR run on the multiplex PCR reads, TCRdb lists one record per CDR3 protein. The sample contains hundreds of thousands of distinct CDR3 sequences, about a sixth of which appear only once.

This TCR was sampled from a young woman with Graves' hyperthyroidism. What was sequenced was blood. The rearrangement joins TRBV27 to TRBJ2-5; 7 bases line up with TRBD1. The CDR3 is CASSFGDSQETQYF. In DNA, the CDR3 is TGTGCCAGCAGTTTCGGGGACAGCCAAGAGACCCAGTACTTC.